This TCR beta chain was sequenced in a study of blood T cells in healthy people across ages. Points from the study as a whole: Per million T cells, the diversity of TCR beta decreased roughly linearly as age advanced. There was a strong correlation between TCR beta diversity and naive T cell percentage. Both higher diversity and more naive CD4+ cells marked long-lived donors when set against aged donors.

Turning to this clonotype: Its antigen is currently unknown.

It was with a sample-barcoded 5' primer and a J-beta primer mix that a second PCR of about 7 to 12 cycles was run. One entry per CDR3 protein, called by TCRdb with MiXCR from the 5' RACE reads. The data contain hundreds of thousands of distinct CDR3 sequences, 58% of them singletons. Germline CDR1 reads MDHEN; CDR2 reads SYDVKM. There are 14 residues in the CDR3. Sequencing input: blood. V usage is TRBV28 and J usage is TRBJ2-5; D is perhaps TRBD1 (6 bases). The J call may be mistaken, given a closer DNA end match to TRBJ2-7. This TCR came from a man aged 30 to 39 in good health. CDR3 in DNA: TGTGCCAGCAGTATAGGGGGAGTGGCCTACGAGCAGTACTTC. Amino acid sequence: CASSIGGVAYEQYF.